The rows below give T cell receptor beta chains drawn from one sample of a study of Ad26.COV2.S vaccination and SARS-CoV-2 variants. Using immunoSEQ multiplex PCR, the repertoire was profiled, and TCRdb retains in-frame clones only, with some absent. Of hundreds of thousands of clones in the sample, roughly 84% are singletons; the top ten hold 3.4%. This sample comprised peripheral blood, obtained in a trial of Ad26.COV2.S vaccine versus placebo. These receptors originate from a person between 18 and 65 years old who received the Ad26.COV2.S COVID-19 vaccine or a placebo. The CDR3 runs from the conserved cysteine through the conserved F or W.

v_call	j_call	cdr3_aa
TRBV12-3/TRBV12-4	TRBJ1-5	CASSSGRPQHF
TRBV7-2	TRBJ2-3	CASSLALPDTQYF
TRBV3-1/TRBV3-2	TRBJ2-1	CASSQGRVAYNEQFF
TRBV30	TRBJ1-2	CAWGQGNYGYTF
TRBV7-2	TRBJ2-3	CASSSGLAGKADTQYF
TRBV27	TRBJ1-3	CASSTKGTGVGNTIYF
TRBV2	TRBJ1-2	CASSGTGGEGYGYTF
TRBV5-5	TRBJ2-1	CASSRGDRGVSYNEQFF
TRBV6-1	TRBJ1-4	CASSEKGGSVATNEKLFF
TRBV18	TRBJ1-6	CASAGTNNSPLHF
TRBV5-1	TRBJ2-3	CASSLEASNPSTDTQYF
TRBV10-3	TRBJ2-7	CAISEVGTGTYEQYF
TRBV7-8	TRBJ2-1	CASSGGSDYLSSYNEQFF
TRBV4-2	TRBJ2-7	CASSQEPRGAPPEQYF
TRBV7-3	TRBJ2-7	CASSSKGDRDYEQYF
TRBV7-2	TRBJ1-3	CASSLIGQGSTIYF
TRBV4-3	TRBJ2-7	CASSQDQGSGSYEQYF
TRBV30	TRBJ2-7	CAWRVAGSSYEQYF
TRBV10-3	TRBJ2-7	CAIRGSNYEQYF
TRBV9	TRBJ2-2	CASSGRTNTGELFF
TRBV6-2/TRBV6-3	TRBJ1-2	CASSLDRPANYGYTF
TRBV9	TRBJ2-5	CASSPSRTSLPYQETQYF
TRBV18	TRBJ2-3	CASSLTGKVTDTQYF
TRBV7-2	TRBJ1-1	CASSTQGAPSTEAFF
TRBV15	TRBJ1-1	CATSKQNTEAFF
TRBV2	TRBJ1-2	CATQTSRSTF
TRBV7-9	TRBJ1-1	CASSTTFGGVNTEAFF
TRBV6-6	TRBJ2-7	CASSYGQGRRYEQYF
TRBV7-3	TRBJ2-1	CASSSAGTDNNEQFF
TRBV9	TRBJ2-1	CASSQLAGLNNEQFF
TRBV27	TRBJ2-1	CASRTSGGPDPLNEQFF
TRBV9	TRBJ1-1	CASSDPREGTEAFF
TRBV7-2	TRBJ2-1	CASSPRYNEQFF
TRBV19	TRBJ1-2	CASSPNSMEMHGYTF
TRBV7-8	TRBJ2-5	CASSLGVAGGLTQYF
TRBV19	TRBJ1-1	CASSTPGLGRNTEAFF
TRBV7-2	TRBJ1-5	CASSLGGYSNQPQHF
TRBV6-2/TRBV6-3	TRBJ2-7	CASSFSGGRYEQYF
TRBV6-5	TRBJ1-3	CASSYQSGGNTIYF
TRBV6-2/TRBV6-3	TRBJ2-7	CASSLSGGPGTTYEQYF
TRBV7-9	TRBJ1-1	CASSLAPEAFF
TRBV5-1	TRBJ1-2	CASSEPTGGVGYTF
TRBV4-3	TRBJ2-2	CASSERWDNANTGELFF
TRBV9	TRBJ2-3	CASSVRTGLDTQYF
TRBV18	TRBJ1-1	CASSPLHSDLNTEAFF
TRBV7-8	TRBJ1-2	CASSPGNYGYTF
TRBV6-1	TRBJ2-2	CASSELWNTGELFF
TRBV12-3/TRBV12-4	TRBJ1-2	CASSPDRGQGYTF
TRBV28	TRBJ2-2	CASSDHFRTGELFF
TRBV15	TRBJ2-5	CATSRGLGQAGLETQYF